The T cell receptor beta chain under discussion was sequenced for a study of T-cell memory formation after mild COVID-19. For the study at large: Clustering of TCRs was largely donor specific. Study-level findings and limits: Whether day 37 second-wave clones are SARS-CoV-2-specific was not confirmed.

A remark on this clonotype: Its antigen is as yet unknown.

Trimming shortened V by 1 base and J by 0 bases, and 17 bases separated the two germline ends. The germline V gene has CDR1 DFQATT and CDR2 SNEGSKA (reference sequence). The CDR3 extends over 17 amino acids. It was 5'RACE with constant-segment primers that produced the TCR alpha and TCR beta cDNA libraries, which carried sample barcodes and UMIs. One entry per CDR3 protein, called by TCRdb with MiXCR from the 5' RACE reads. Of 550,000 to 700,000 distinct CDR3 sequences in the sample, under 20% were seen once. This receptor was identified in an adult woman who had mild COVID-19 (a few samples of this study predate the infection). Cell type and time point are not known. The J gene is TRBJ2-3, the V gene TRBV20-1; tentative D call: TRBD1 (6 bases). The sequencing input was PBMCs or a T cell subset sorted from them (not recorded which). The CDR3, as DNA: TGCAGTGCTAGAGTTGACAGGTCCTTCCCTAGCACAGATACGCAGTATTTT. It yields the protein CSARVDRSFPSTDTQYF.